This T cell receptor (beta chain) was found in a study of shared clonotypes between healthy human individuals (dated by TCRdb to 2018 to 2020). Describing the broader study: A couple of women and three men aged 18 to 49 years were included in the cohort. Per donor, three plates each were used for CD4 naive and CD4 memory, two for CD8 naive, and one for CD8 memory. Leukapheresis yielded between about 0.85 and 10 billion PBMCs per donor. To increase sequencing depth and limit assay-specific biases, TCR repertoire library preparation and sequencing were carried out by different laboratories using diverse techniques. To estimate repertoire size and how much clonotypes are shared between individuals, the study performed deep sequencing of blood TCR repertoires from about 5 healthy adults.

Donors were healthy HIV-negative adults with no recently reported acute infections or vaccinations. Every donor was a Caucasian adult residing in Nashville, Tennessee, USA. CD4+ T cells were enriched through magnetic negative selection, after which naive cells were positively selected on CD45RA and the remaining negative fraction served as the memory subset. After blood collection by leukapheresis, PBMCs were isolated using Ficoll-Histopaque density gradient centrifugation and then cryopreserved in the vapor phase of liquid nitrogen. Purity and quantity of every magnetically sorted T cell population were checked by analytical flow cytometry. Genomic DNA was isolated from each sorted fraction and quantified by UV absorbance on a Nanodrop 2000c. Using the deep immunoSEQ assay, multiplex PCR amplified TCR CDR3 regions from genomic DNA. Extracted genomic DNA from each cell subset was distributed evenly across all wells of several immunoSEQ 96-well plates, and each plate was treated as a replicate. Each replicate PCR for sorted subsets received around 200 ng genomic DNA, equal to roughly 33,000 T cell genomes. Purified libraries were quantified with a Qubit 3.0 fluorometer, sized on a Bioanalyzer 2100, and re-quantified with the KAPA Library Quantification kit. Every immunoSEQ 96-well plate was sequenced on a separate single-read 150-cycle Illumina NextSeq 550 flow cell. As for how the authors treated the data: Because the immunoSEQ output held only junctional sequences and lacked quality scores, the filtering could not match the filtering applied to full-length reads. To assign V/J genes and CDR3, sequences were annotated using PyIR, a Python wrapper for IgBLAST v1.9, with IMGT germline references. Reads were filtered out if the reads had weak V/J assignments (E-value above 1e-6), no CDR3, stop codons, out-of-frame junctions, or ambiguous translated residues. V3J clonotypes were defined as sequences sharing the same inferred V gene, J gene, and CDR3 amino acid sequence. Percentage overlap between repertoires was computed as shared unique clonotypes divided by the size of the smaller repertoire. Three approaches were used to assess repertoire richness: RTK rarefaction, the Chao1 estimator, and Recon v2.1 estimates of unobserved clonotypes. Generation probabilities for all TCRbeta clonotypes obtained by the gDNA method from a handful of donors were computed using OLGA. The source is immuneACCESS, and TCRdb retained only in-frame sequences with V and J called. Part of the clones is not carried over; for the studies checked, unresolved V genes explain less than half of this, and the remainder is unexplained. V and J calls and clone size are those listed in that table; D and trimming were worked out from the DNA. Present in this sample are 2,100,000 or so clones, more than 90% of which were seen just once. The top ten clones comprise around 0.13% of the sample.

The CDR3 goes from the cysteine to the phenylalanine over 19 residues. Only the CDR3 region is kept as DNA, spanning 57 bases read in frame from base 1. V lost 5 bases and J lost 0 bases; the stretch between them is 24 bases long. CDR1 SEHNR and CDR2 FQNEAQ are derived from the germline V gene (reference sequence). As to this clone: Its antigen remains unidentified. One base away there is no much larger clone; base qualities are not given.

What the research found in general, with its limitations: Based on pairwise subsampling, the degree of clonotype sharing among donors was expected to be affected by sequencing depth. The small number of donors limited the genetic and exposure-history diversity represented. Incomplete sequencing was indicated by rarefaction of sorted-subset datasets, despite the large sequencing depth. Only blood was sampled, and tissue TCR repertoires likely differ from those in blood. Estimated clonotype richness was generally larger for naive than for memory subsets. Compared with non-shared clonotypes, clonotypes shared by all four sorted-subset donors had higher generation probabilities. Across a few donors, about 5.2% of naive CD4, roughly 3.5% of naive CD8, about 2.3% of memory CD4, and 0.4% of memory CD8 clonotypes were shared.

The chain links TRBV7-9 with TRBJ2-3; the D region possibly corresponds to TRBD2 (6 bases align). This TCR came from a man aged 18 to 29 in good health. The sample was naive CD4+ T cells sorted from blood. In light of the paper, this sample's cell subset or site label describes: CD45RA+ positively selected. The DNA sequence is as follows: TGTGCCAGCAGCGCCACACTAGCTTTGGAACTATCTAGCACAGATACGCAGTATTTT. Translation gives CASSATLALELSSTDTQYF.